Listed here are 16 T cell receptor beta chains from one sample, sequenced in a study of Ad26.COV2.S vaccination and SARS-CoV-2 variants. The treatment here: 19 received Ad26.COV2.S at low or high dose, single or two shots; about 5 received placebo; per-sample allocation not given. It was on day 63 after the first vaccine or placebo injection that samples were taken. Data came from immunoSEQ multiplex PCR; TCRdb stores just in-frame clones and leaves some out. The repertoire consists of 350,000 to 450,000 clones, with around nine tenths occurring once and the leading ten covering about 1.9%. The starting material was peripheral blood, obtained in a trial of Ad26.COV2.S vaccine versus placebo. These receptors came from a person between 18 and 59 years old who received the Ad26.COV2.S COVID-19 vaccine or a placebo.

This clone was detected once. The chain combines TRBV6-2 or TRBV6-3 with TRBJ1-5; D remains unclear. The germline CDR1 and CDR2 sequences are MNHEY and SVGEGT. The V end lost 5 bases, the J end lost 2 bases, and 16 bases lay between the germline ends. CDR3 length equals 16 residues. DNA for the CDR3: TGTGCCAGCAGTCATAGGACCGATCGGGGCAATCAGCCCCAGCATTTT. As protein: CASSHRTDRGNQPQHF.

The gene calls are TRBV12-5 and TRBJ1-2; possibly TRBD1 for D (5 bases). V shed 6 bases and J shed 3 bases, with 23 bases lying between them. Germline CDR1 and CDR2: LGHNT and FRNRAP. This CDR3 region has 17 residues. CDR3 in amino acids: CASGILVGTLGHYGYTF. In DNA, the CDR3 is TGTGCTAGTGGGATTTTGGTTGGGACGCTGGGGCACTATGGCTACACCTTC.

This clone has just a few counts. The chain is built from TRBV7-2 and TRBJ2-5, with TRBD2 matching over 11 bases. CDR3 size: 14 residues. Germline V gene data show CDR1 as SGHTA and CDR2 as FQGNSA. V dropped 6 bases and J dropped 6; count of bases not matched to a gene: 6. In nucleotides, the CDR3 is TGTGCCAGCAGTACTAGCGGGAGTTTAAAGACCCAGTACTTC. Translated: CASSTSGSLKTQYF. The full variable domain, its missing parts supplied by reference TRBV7-2 and TRBJ2-5, is GAGVSQSPSNKVTEKGKDVELRCDPISGHTALYWYRQSLGQGLEFLIYFQGNSAPDKSGLPSDRFSAERTGGSVSTLTIQRTQQEDSAVYLCASSTSGSLKTQYFGPGTRLLVL.

The gene calls are TRBV5-1 and TRBJ2-3; possible D gene TRBD2, 6 bases. Germline assignment: CDR1 SGHRS and CDR2 YFSETQ. The CDR3 has 15 amino acids. Trimming cost V 4 bases and J 4 bases, with 16 bases left between them. CDR3 in amino acids: CASSNGGGAPDTQYF. CDR3 bases: TGCGCCAGCAGCAACGGGGGTGGGGCCCCAGATACGCAGTATTTT. The entire variable domain, with the rest obtained from reference TRBV5-1 and TRBJ2-3, is as follows: KAGVTQTPRYLIKTRGQQVTLSCSPISGHRSVSWYQQTPGQGLQFLFEYFSETQRNKGNFPGRFSGRQFSNSRSEMNVSTLELGDSALYLCASSNGGGAPDTQYFGPGTRLTVL.

The chain links TRBV12-3 or TRBV12-4 to TRBJ2-3; no definite D call. CDR3 length: 13 amino acids. Trimming pared 1 base from V and 2 bases from J, leaving 4 bases between. The CDR3 loop is CASSLGATDTQYF. The DNA of the CDR3 is TGTGCCAGCAGTTTAGGAGCCACAGATACGCAGTATTTT.

The V gene is TRBV9, the J gene TRBJ1-4; possible D gene TRBD1, 6 bases. This CDR3 region has 17 residues. V lost 3 bases and J lost 0, with 15 bases in between. Germline V gives CDR1 SGDLS, CDR2 YYNGEE. The CDR3 DNA follows: TGTGCCAGCAGCGGCGGGACACCATCTACAACTAATGAAAAACTGTTTTTT. Its translation: CASSGGTPSTTNEKLFF.

V is TRBV30 and J is TRBJ2-1; perhaps TRBD1 as D (5 bases). CDR1 and CDR2 (germline): GTSNPN, SVGIG (reference sequence). CDR3 size: 12 residues. V was pared by 1 base and J by 6 bases, with 7 bases between. CDR3 residues: CAWSGQLNEQFF. The CDR3 DNA follows: TGTGCCTGGAGTGGACAGCTCAATGAGCAGTTCTTC.

The chain links TRBV6-5 to TRBJ2-5, with TRBD2 matching 9 bases. Germline CDR1 reads MNHEY; CDR2 reads SVGAGI. This CDR3 is built from 16 residues. The V segment lost 0 bases and the J segment 1 base; nucleotides outside the gene matches: 3. The CDR3 reads CASSYSSAGGQETQYF. The CDR3 nucleotides read TGTGCCAGCAGTTACTCGTCAGCGGGAGGCCAAGAGACCCAGTACTTC.

The chain combines TRBV28 with TRBJ2-7; D not certain. The germline V and J ends were trimmed by 2 bases and 3 bases, with 5 bases remaining between them. The CDR3 runs to 12 residues. From germline, CDR1 is MDHEN and CDR2 SYDVKM. The CDR3 reads CASSLGYYEQYF. Here the CDR3 DNA reads TGTGCCAGCAGTTTAGGCTACTACGAGCAGTACTTC.

This clone has a single count. Other DNA sequences from this sample encode an identical CDR3 as well. The chain has TRBV6-5 and TRBJ2-7, with 8 positions matching TRBD1. Looked up from germline, CDR1 is MNHEY and CDR2 is SVGAGI. This CDR3 comprises 13 residues. Trimming at V came to 3 bases and at J to 4 bases, leaving 2 bases not matched to a gene. DNA of the CDR3: TGTGCCAGCAGTTATCGACAGGGGTACGAGCAGTACTTC. This sequence encodes CASSYRQGYEQYF.

The chain carries TRBV5-1 and TRBJ2-2, with 12 bases fitting TRBD2. Germline CDR1 is SGHRS and CDR2 is YFSETQ. V lost 0 bases and J lost 6; bases outside the gene matches: 3. The CDR3 sequence is 16 residues long. The chain's CDR3 is CASSLVASGRAGELFF. The CDR3 bases are TGCGCCAGCAGCTTGGTGGCTAGCGGGAGGGCCGGGGAGCTGTTTTTT.

This sequence joins TRBV27 and TRBJ2-2; possible D gene TRBD1, 6 bases. CDR3 length equals 16 residues. Trimming cost V 1 base and J 3 bases, with 12 bases left between them. Looked up from germline, CDR1 is MNHEY and CDR2 is SMNVEV (reference sequence). CDR3 bases: TGTGCCAGCAGTTTATTCCCAGGGGCGGACACCGGGGAGCTGTTTTTT. Protein: CASSLFPGADTGELFF.

V and J are TRBV10-2 and TRBJ2-1, with D possibly being TRBD2 (6 bases). CDR1 and CDR2 (germline): WSHSY, SAAADI. Between the trimmed V and J ends, which lost 6 bases and 4 bases, there was a span of 19 bases. CDR3 length: 16 residues. Written as DNA, the CDR3 is TGCGCCAGCAGCCTGATAAGGGACTCCGAATACAATGAGCAGTTCTTC. Translated, it gives CASSLIRDSEYNEQFF.

The chain employs TRBV4-1 and TRBJ2-7; 8 nucleotides agree with TRBD2. Per germline, CDR1 MGHRA and CDR2 YSYEKL. The CDR3 runs to 16 residues. V trimming: 4 bases; J trimming: 4 bases; junction bases outside the gene matches: 12. CDR3 sequence (DNA): TGCGCCAGCAGCCCCGAACCTAGCGGGCTAGCATACGAGCAGTACTTC. It specifies CASSPEPSGLAYEQYF.

The genes are TRBV18 and TRBJ1-1; tentatively, D is TRBD1 (5 bases). The CDR3 contains 16 residues. CDR1 and CDR2 (germline): KGHSH, LQKENI. Trimming took 0 bases from V and 1 from J, leaving 12 bases between them. CDR3 loop: CASSPPARASNTEAFF. CDR3 bases: TGTGCCAGCTCACCACCGGCCAGGGCGTCGAACACTGAAGCTTTCTTT.

As to this clone: Other nucleotide sequences in the sample specify the same CDR3. The gene calls are TRBV5-1 and TRBJ1-1; D is perhaps TRBD1 (5 bases). Germline V gives CDR1 SGHRS, CDR2 YFSETQ. The CDR3 is made up of 15 amino acids. V dropped 0 bases and J dropped 0 bases, with 9 bases sitting between them. The CDR3 loop is CASSLGSGMNTEAFF. The CDR3 DNA reads TGCGCCAGCAGCTTGGGGTCAGGGATGAACACTGAAGCTTTCTTT.